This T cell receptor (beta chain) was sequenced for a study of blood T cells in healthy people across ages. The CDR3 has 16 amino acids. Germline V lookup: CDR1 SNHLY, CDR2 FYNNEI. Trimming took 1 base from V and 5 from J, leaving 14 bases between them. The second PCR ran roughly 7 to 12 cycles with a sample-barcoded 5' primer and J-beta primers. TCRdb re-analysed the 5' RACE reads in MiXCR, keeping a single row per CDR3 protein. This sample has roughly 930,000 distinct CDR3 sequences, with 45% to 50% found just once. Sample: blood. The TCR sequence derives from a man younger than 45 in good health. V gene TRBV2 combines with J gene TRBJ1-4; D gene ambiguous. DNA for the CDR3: TGTGCCAGCAGTGAAGGCGCAAAGATCACAAATGAAAAACTGTTTTTT. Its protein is CASSEGAKITNEKLFF.